These 18 T cell receptor beta chains were sequenced from one sample in a study of STAT5B mutations in CD4+ large granular lymphocyte leukemia. Using immunoSEQ multiplex PCR, the repertoire was profiled, and TCRdb retains in-frame clones only, with some absent. The table shows tens of thousands of clones, with just under 75% occurring only once. Input material: CD4+ T cells from blood buffy coats. The receptors here all came from a human donor in good health.

The V call is TRBV7-2, the J call TRBJ2-3, with 10 bases identical to TRBD2. From germline, CDR1 is SGHTA and CDR2 FQGNSA. The CDR3 spans 15 residues. Trimming took 2 bases from V and 3 from J; bases not matched to a gene: 2. CDR3 sequence (DNA): TGTGCCAGCAGCTTAATGGGACTAGCGACAGATACGCAGTATTTT. It is translated as CASSLMGLATDTQYF. The full variable domain, in which reference TRBV7-2 and TRBJ2-3 provide the parts outside the CDR3, is GAGVSQSPSNKVTEKGKDVELRCDPISGHTALYWYRQSLGQGLEFLIYFQGNSAPDKSGLPSDRFSAERTGGSVSTLTIQRTQQEDSAVYLCASSLMGLATDTQYFGPGTRLTVL.

This chain links TRBV13 with TRBJ1-1, with 9 bases that match TRBD1. There are 16 residues in the CDR3. Germline-derived CDR1 and CDR2 are PRHDT and FYEKMQ (reference sequence). The J segment lost 4 bases and the V segment lost 5 bases, leaving 11 bases of the junction unmatched. The CDR3 DNA is TGTGCCAGCAGCACAAGCGGGACAGGGCGTACCACTGAAGCTTTCTTT. Its translation: CASSTSGTGRTTEAFF.

J is TRBJ2-2 and V is TRBV29-1, with 9 bases matching TRBD1. This CDR3 spans 14 amino acids. The trim removed 6 bases at V and 2 bases at J, leaving 4 bases unmatched. Germline V CDR1 and CDR2: SQVTM, ANQGSEA. The DNA for the CDR3 is TGCAGCGTCTACAGGGGGCCTAACACCGGGGAGCTGTTTTTT. This gives the protein CSVYRGPNTGELFF.

This clone was seen a handful of times. This rearrangement joins TRBV5-1 to TRBJ1-1; D is undetermined. This CDR3 contains 14 residues. Trimming cost V 0 bases and J 6 bases, with 12 bases left between them. The germline V gene has CDR1 SGHRS and CDR2 YFSETQ. The CDR3 is CASSLVADGSEAFF. In DNA form, the CDR3 reads TGCGCCAGCAGCTTGGTAGCGGACGGGTCTGAAGCTTTCTTT.

This clone showed up just once. V gene TRBV6-1 combines with J gene TRBJ1-6; weak D call: TRBD1 (6 bases). This CDR3 has 15 residues. Germline CDR1 and CDR2: MNHNS and SASEGT. V shed 4 bases and J shed 7 bases, with 14 bases lying between them. The CDR3 sequence is CASSVVTGKNSPLHF. CDR3 DNA sequence: TGTGCCAGCAGTGTGGTAACAGGGAAAAATTCACCCCTCCACTTT.

This clone came up a few times. V and J are TRBV18 and TRBJ2-7, with TRBD2 matching over 14 bases. Trimming cost V 1 base and J 5 bases; bases outside gene matches: 1. The V gene's germline CDR1 is KGHSH and CDR2 LQKENI. There are 15 residues in the CDR3. The DNA of the CDR3 is TGTGCCAGCTCACCACAGGGACTAGCGGGGGACGAGCAGTACTTC. The encoded protein is CASSPQGLAGDEQYF.

The chain couples TRBV7-9 to TRBJ2-3; TRBD1 agrees at 8 bases. With V trimmed by 3 bases and J by 6 bases, 14 bases remained unmatched. CDR3 size: 17 residues. Germline CDR1 is SEHNR and CDR2 is FQNEAQ (reference sequence). The CDR3 loop is CASSFSWDRLWGDTQYF. CDR3 in DNA: TGTGCCAGCAGCTTTAGTTGGGACAGGCTCTGGGGGGATACGCAGTATTTT.

The J gene is TRBJ1-4, the V gene TRBV4-3; TRBD1 is a possible D gene (5 bases). Germline V CDR1 and CDR2: LGHNA, YSLEER. The CDR3 totals 14 residues. Deletions cut 0 bases from V and 11 bases from J, with 13 bases between. The CDR3 DNA sequence: TGCGCCAGCAGCCAAGATGTGGGAGAGGGGAAACTGTTTTTT. This codes for CASSQDVGEGKLFF.

This clone occurred a few times. The CDR3 bases are TGTGCCAGCACCCTGTGGGCGAACACCGGGGAGCTGTTTTTT. Protein sequence: CASTLWANTGELFF. This chain joins TRBV28 and TRBJ2-2; D gene unclear. This CDR3 spans 14 amino acids. Germline lookup yields CDR1 MDHEN and CDR2 SYDVKM. V shed 7 bases and J shed 0 bases, with 9 bases lying between them.

The rearrangement links TRBV28 to TRBJ1-2; the D is unclear. CDR1 and CDR2 (germline): MDHEN, SYDVKM. This CDR3 spans 14 amino acids. Trimming took 5 bases from V and 5 from J, leaving 15 bases between them. The CDR3 region has the DNA TGTGCCAGCAGTCCGTATGGGGAGCCTTATGGCTACACCTTC. This sequence encodes CASSPYGEPYGYTF.

This rearrangement joins TRBV29-1 to TRBJ2-3, with 8 bases aligning to TRBD1. V gave up 6 bases and J gave up 3 bases; unmatched junction bases: 11. CDR1 and CDR2 from the germline V gene are SQVTM and ANQGSEA. This CDR3 spans 15 amino acids. The DNA of the CDR3 is TGCAGCGTGCTAATTCAGGGGGCAAGAACAGATACGCAGTATTTT. Translating it yields CSVLIQGARTDTQYF.

J is TRBJ2-3 and V is TRBV6-5, with a weak D call TRBD2 (5 bases). CDR3 size: 14 residues. Trimming pared 6 bases from V and 1 base from J, leaving 11 bases between. The germline CDR1 and CDR2 sequences are MNHEY and SVGAGI. This CDR3 reads CASRPSLGTDTQYF. The DNA for the CDR3 is TGTGCCAGCAGACCTAGCCTTGGCACAGATACGCAGTATTTT.

This clone has a single count. The chain carries TRBV7-2 and TRBJ2-1; possible D gene TRBD2, 6 bases. CDR1 is SGHTA, CDR2 FQGNSA, per germline. V lost 5 bases, J lost 2 bases, and 13 bases lay in between. The CDR3 has 15 residues. The CDR3 is CASSNGGPAYNEQFF. The CDR3 DNA reads as TGTGCCAGCAGCAACGGAGGGCCCGCCTACAATGAGCAGTTCTTC.

The chain couples TRBV9 to TRBJ2-1, with 9 bases aligning to TRBD2. J lost 8 bases, V lost 2 bases, and 11 bases had no gene match. CDR1 is SGDLS, CDR2 YYNGEE, per germline. The CDR3 extends over 16 amino acids. CDR3 nucleotide sequence: TGTGCCAGCAGCGTGGGGTCTGGCGGGGGGGCAGATGAGCAGTTCTTC. This sequence encodes CASSVGSGGGADEQFF.

V gene TRBV27 combines with J gene TRBJ2-5, with 7 nucleotides matching TRBD1. The CDR3 loop spans 15 amino acids. CDR1 MNHEY and CDR2 SMNVEV come from the germline V gene (reference sequence). The trim removed 5 bases at V and 1 base at J, leaving 7 bases unmatched. CDR3 region: CASSPRWDSQETQYF. The DNA for the CDR3 is TGTGCCAGCAGTCCTCGATGGGACAGCCAAGAGACCCAGTACTTC.

This chain's CDR3 is CASKSGGTYPEAFF. The DNA for the CDR3 is TGTGCCAGTAAGTCCGGGGGCACCTATCCTGAAGCTTTCTTT. The V and J genes are TRBV19 and TRBJ1-1; a weak D match, TRBD1 (6 bases). This CDR3 contains 14 residues. Trimming removed 7 bases from V and 6 bases from J, with 18 bases in between. The germline V gene has CDR1 LNHDA and CDR2 SQIVND (reference sequence).

The gene calls are TRBV6-6 and TRBJ2-7; the match to TRBD1 covers 10 bases. The CDR3 has 14 residues. The trim removed 4 bases at V and 5 bases at J, leaving 5 bases unmatched. The V gene's germline CDR1 is MNHNY and CDR2 SVGAGI (reference sequence). The CDR3 DNA reads as TGTGCCAGCAGTTCGACGGGACAGGGGCACGAGCAGTACGTC. Translated, it gives CASSSTGQGHEQYV.

This chain connects TRBV28 to TRBJ1-2, with a possible D match to TRBD1 (6 bases). Germline-derived CDR1 and CDR2 are MDHEN and SYDVKM. The V end was cut by 2 bases, the J end by 2 bases, with 6 bases between. The CDR3 runs 13 residues. The CDR3 protein is CASSLGQNYGYTF. CDR3 sequence (DNA): TGTGCCAGCAGTTTAGGACAGAACTATGGCTACACCTTC.